This TCR beta chain was recorded in a study of blood T cells in healthy people across ages. It was with a sample-barcoded 5' primer and a J-beta primer mix that a second PCR of roughly 7 to 12 cycles was run. Each cDNA molecule carried a tag from a template-switch adaptor that contained 12 random nucleotides. TCRdb fed the 5' RACE reads into MiXCR, producing one record per CDR3 protein. Counted here are roughly 500,000 distinct CDR3 sequences, 27% occurring once; the ten biggest clones make up 15% to 20%. As for this clonotype: As yet, its antigen is unknown.

Study-wide findings and caveats: Age brought a roughly linear fall in TCR beta diversity measured per million T cells. Strong correlation was found linking TCR beta diversity to naive T cell percentage. Diversity figures derived from one million T cells were judged to underestimate the true value.

The CDR3 length is 15 residues. The J segment lost 2 bases and the V segment lost 0 bases, leaving 5 bases of the junction unmatched. The germline gives CDR1 DFQATT, CDR2 SNEGSKA (reference sequence). The source is a woman in her 70s in good health. The V and J genes are TRBV20-1 and TRBJ2-7, with 9 bases fitting TRBD1. What was sequenced was blood. The CDR3 sequence: CSARDRGTGTYEQYF. The CDR3 DNA follows: TGCAGTGCTAGAGATCGGGGGACAGGGACCTACGAGCAGTACTTC.